A single sample gave rise to the 17 T cell receptor beta chains below, sequenced in a study of T cells in Graves' hyperthyroidism and ophthalmopathy. RNA transcripts provided the source from which TCR beta CDR3 regions were amplified. HTBI primers were employed in a first-round RT-PCR of the TCR CDR3. Via MiXCR, TCRdb re-called the multiplex PCR reads, giving one row per CDR3 protein. The data show hundreds of thousands of distinct CDR3 sequences, just under 45% seen once. The sample was peripheral blood or thyroid tissue (not recorded which). The receptors were gathered from an adult man with Graves' disease, either hyperthyroidism or ophthalmopathy (not recorded which).

Here the CDR3 DNA reads TGTGCCAGCAGCGGGCACTATGGCTACCAAGAGACCCAGTACTTC. This encodes CASSGHYGYQETQYF. The rearrangement links TRBV2 to TRBJ2-5, with unresolved D. V was trimmed by 6 bases and J by 0 bases, leaving 14 bases between them. Germline-derived CDR1 and CDR2 are SNHLY and FYNNEI. The CDR3 is made up of 15 amino acids.

The chain combines TRBV7-2 with TRBJ1-2; TRBD1 matches 8 bases. There are 17 residues in the CDR3. The germline V gene has CDR1 SGHTA and CDR2 FQGNSA. V dropped 1 base and J dropped 4; count of bases not matched to a gene: 11. The CDR3 spells CASSLVLRGQGGYGYTF. In DNA form, the CDR3 reads TGTGCCAGCAGCTTAGTTCTAAGAGGACAGGGAGGCTATGGCTACACCTTC. Full variable domain (remainder filled in from reference TRBV7-2 and TRBJ1-2): GAGVSQSPSNKVTEKGKDVELRCDPISGHTALYWYRQSLGQGLEFLIYFQGNSAPDKSGLPSDRFSAERTGGSVSTLTIQRTQQEDSAVYLCASSLVLRGQGGYGYTFGSGTRLTVV.

This sequence joins TRBV7-9 and TRBJ1-3; D is ambiguous. The V gene lost 2 bases and the J gene lost 0 bases, with 14 bases spanning the gap. This CDR3 region has 17 residues. Germline assignment: CDR1 SEHNR and CDR2 FQNEAQ (reference sequence). The CDR3 DNA is TGTGCCAGCAGCTTACGGCAGACCTCGCTCTCTGGAAACACCATATATTTT. Protein: CASSLRQTSLSGNTIYF.

This clonotype was observed many times. This chain connects TRBV28 to TRBJ1-2, with TRBD1 matching over 8 bases. The ends lost 5 bases at V and 3 bases at J; junction bases unmatched: 8. CDR1 and CDR2 (germline): MDHEN, SYDVKM. CDR3 size: 15 residues. The CDR3 coding sequence is TGTGCCAGCAGTCCCGCAAGACAGGGGTACTATGGCTACACCTTC. It is translated as CASSPARQGYYGYTF.

This clonotype was observed at least ten times. This chain joins TRBV12-3 or TRBV12-4 and TRBJ2-2, with D possibly matching TRBD2 (6 bases). V shed 7 bases and J shed 1 base, with 10 bases lying between them. The CDR3 is made up of 14 amino acids. CDR3 region: CASTVSGNTGELFF. The CDR3 DNA reads as TGTGCCAGCACCGTTAGCGGGAACACCGGGGAGCTGTTTTTT.

V gene TRBV6-4 combines with J gene TRBJ1-6; 10 bases are shared with TRBD1. This CDR3 spans 19 amino acids. Germline assignment: CDR1 MRHNA and CDR2 SNTAGT. The V and J ends lost 2 bases and 0 bases, in that order; junction bases with no gene match: 7. For the CDR3, the DNA is TGTGCCAGCAGTGACCCGGGACAGGGGCCGAGCTCCTATAATTCACCCCTCCACTTT. This gives the protein CASSDPGQGPSSYNSPLHF.

This clonotype was picked up a small number of times. The germline gene is not matched at one end of the junction; a read error may be the cause. This chain connects TRBV4-1 to TRBJ1-4; TRBD1 is a possible D gene (5 bases). The CDR3 is 14 amino acids. The germline CDR1 and CDR2 sequences are MGHRA and YSYEKL. In DNA, the CDR3 is TGTGCCAGCAGCCGGGGGGAGGAGAATGAAAAACTGTTTTTT. As protein: CASSRGEENEKLFF.

Details on this clonotype: The CDR3 does not end in the conserved phenylalanine or tryptophan, so this is likely a read error. The limits of the CDR3 on the DNA are not certain, so only TCRdb's listed CDR3 is given. V and J are TRBV20-1 and TRBJ1-6. The CDR3 is 9 amino acids long, termini counted. Germline values: CDR1 DFQATT, CDR2 SNEGSKA (reference sequence). CDR3: CSAANVANY.

J is TRBJ1-4 and V is TRBV9; 7 positions agree with TRBD1. CDR3 length: 15 residues. The germline gives CDR1 SGDLS, CDR2 YYNGEE. Trimming at V came to 7 bases and at J to 2 bases, leaving 8 bases not matched to a gene. The CDR3 protein is CASSPQTGTNEKLFF. The CDR3 nucleotides read TGTGCCAGCTCACCACAGACAGGGACTAATGAAAAACTGTTTTTT. The full variable domain, completed using reference TRBV9 and TRBJ1-4, is DSGVTQTPKHLITATGQRVTLRCSPRSGDLSVYWYQQSLDQGLQFLIQYYNGEERAKGNILERFSAQQFPDLHSELNLSSLELGDSALYFCASSPQTGTNEKLFFGSGTQLSVL.

The chain is built from TRBV9 and TRBJ1-2, with 8 nucleotides matching TRBD1. After removal of 2 bases from V and 4 bases from J, the junction contained 16 bases not matched to a gene. The CDR3 is 18 amino acids. The germline V gene encodes CDR1 SGDLS and CDR2 YYNGEE. CDR3 sequence: CASSVERTGQGSSYGYTF. CDR3 bases: TGTGCCAGCAGCGTCGAGCGTACAGGACAGGGAAGTTCCTATGGCTACACCTTC.

The chain links TRBV29-1 to TRBJ1-2; 7 bases agree with TRBD1. The CDR3 extends over 14 amino acids. V lost 6 bases and J lost 4; bases outside the gene matches: 11. Germline V gene data show CDR1 as SQVTM and CDR2 as ANQGSEA. As DNA, the CDR3 is TGCAGCGTGGGAGACAGGGAGGTCTTCTATGGCTACACCTTC. As protein: CSVGDREVFYGYTF.

The rearrangement uses TRBV24-1 and TRBJ2-5; 8 positions agree with TRBD2. The CDR3 spans 13 residues. Germline trimming cut 7 bases from V and 5 bases from J; bases unmatched to any gene: 5. Per germline, CDR1 KGHDR and CDR2 SFDVKD. Here the CDR3 DNA reads TGTGCCACCAGCGGGAGGGCCGATGAGACCCAGTACTTC. This gives the protein CATSGRADETQYF.

Details on this clonotype: Given a much more abundant clone one base away, this may be a read error. V and J are TRBV15 and TRBJ2-5; no reliable D call. The CDR3 contains 11 residues. Germline loops: CDR1 LNHNV, CDR2 YYDKDF (reference sequence). CDR3 DNA sequence: TGTGCCACCTGCAGAGTGGAGACCCAGTACTTC. Its protein product is CATCRVETQYF.

The chain is built from TRBV2 and TRBJ1-2; D is perhaps TRBD1 (6 bases). Trimming took 6 bases from V and 4 from J, leaving 21 bases between them. The CDR3 extends over 16 amino acids. Germline values: CDR1 SNHLY, CDR2 FYNNEI. The CDR3 sequence is CASRPQRNREGYGYTF. DNA of the CDR3: TGTGCCAGCAGACCCCAGAGAAACAGGGAGGGCTATGGCTACACCTTC.

The chain has TRBV5-1 and TRBJ1-2, with D perhaps TRBD1 (6 bases). V shed 4 bases and J shed 4 bases, with 17 bases lying between them. Looked up from germline, CDR1 is SGHRS and CDR2 is YFSETQ. The CDR3 extends over 15 amino acids. This CDR3 is CASSDRQDFTYGYTF. The CDR3 coding sequence is TGCGCCAGCAGCGACCGACAGGATTTTACCTATGGCTACACCTTC.

Notes on this clonotype: Relative to the germline gene, one junction end is altered; a read error may explain this. The V and J genes are TRBV10-3 and TRBJ1-1; the D gene is possibly TRBD1 (5 bases). Looked up from germline, CDR1 is ENHRY and CDR2 is SYGVKD. The CDR3 runs 14 residues. The CDR3 DNA is TGTGCCATCAGTGGGTGGGAGGGGAACACTGAAGCCTTCTTT. Amino acid sequence: CAISGWEGNTEAFF.

This clonotype has more than one count but fewer than ten. The CDR3 region is CASSTRQWGNEKLFF. The CDR3 nucleotides read TGTGCCAGCAGCACCCGACAGTGGGGGAACGAAAAACTGTTTTTT. The chain links TRBV7-9 to TRBJ1-4, with D perhaps TRBD1 (5 bases). With 5 bases removed from V and 8 bases from J, the gap between germline ends came to 18 bases. Germline V gives CDR1 SEHNR, CDR2 FQNEAQ (reference sequence). The CDR3 is 15 residues long. The variable domain in full, with the rest retrieved from reference TRBV7-9 and TRBJ1-4, is DTGVSQNPRHKITKRGQNVTFRCDPISEHNRLYWYRQTLGQGPEFLTYFQNEAQLEKSRLLSDRFSAERPKGSFSTLEIQRTEQGDSAMYLCASSTRQWGNEKLFFGSGTQLSVL.